Presented here are 24 T cell receptor beta chains from one specimen sequenced in a study of blood T cell repertoires in COVID-19. Sequencing was performed with immunoSEQ multiplex PCR; in TCRdb, only in-frame clones are kept and a portion is missing. Of around 320,000 clones in the sample, about 90% were seen once. Input material: PBMCs or T cells enriched from blood (not recorded which). The origin of the receptors is a woman in her late teens or twenties with acute COVID-19.

The chain employs TRBV5-4 and TRBJ2-7; 10 bases map to TRBD2. Germline assignment: CDR1 SGHNT and CDR2 YYREEE (reference sequence). The ends lost 0 bases at V and 2 bases at J; junction bases unmatched: 8. CDR3 length equals 17 residues. In DNA form, the CDR3 reads TGTGCCAGCAGCTTGGATCCTAGCGGGAGCCAGCCCTACGAGCAGTACTTC. Encoded protein: CASSLDPSGSQPYEQYF.

The chain employs TRBV28 and TRBJ2-1; 12 positions match TRBD2. Germline V lookup: CDR1 MDHEN, CDR2 SYDVKM. V gave up 6 bases and J gave up 8 bases; unmatched junction bases: 8. The CDR3 is 15 residues long. CDR3 in DNA: TGTGCCAGCAGACCTCTAGCGGGAGGGTTATATGAGCAGTTCTTC. It yields the protein CASRPLAGGLYEQFF.

This clone came up a few times. The J gene is TRBJ1-1, the V gene TRBV7-3; weak D call: TRBD1 (6 bases). Germline V gives CDR1 SGHTA, CDR2 FQGTGA. This CDR3 region has 14 residues. Trimming took off 5 bases at V and 4 bases at J, with 14 bases between the two ends. CDR3 sequence reads: CASSDAGVGTEAFF. The CDR3 DNA reads as TGTGCCAGCAGCGACGCAGGGGTTGGCACTGAAGCTTTCTTT.

This clone was found once. In the same sample, other DNA sequences code for this CDR3. The chain has TRBV5-1 and TRBJ2-7, with unresolved D. Trimming took off 4 bases at V and 0 bases at J, with 5 bases between the two ends. Germline assignment: CDR1 SGHRS and CDR2 YFSETQ. This CDR3 is 12 amino acids long. The CDR3 sequence: CASSGSSYEQYF. The CDR3 DNA follows: TGCGCCAGCAGCGGCAGCTCCTACGAGCAGTACTTC.

The rearrangement uses TRBV28 and TRBJ1-5; weak D call: TRBD1 (6 bases). V lost 6 bases, J lost 1 base, and 10 bases lay in between. Germline assignment: CDR1 MDHEN and CDR2 SYDVKM. CDR3 length equals 14 residues. The CDR3 here is CASRVGQSNQPQHF. Here the CDR3 DNA reads TGTGCCAGCAGGGTCGGACAGAGCAATCAGCCCCAGCATTTT.

This chain joins TRBV20-1 and TRBJ1-2; TRBD1 agrees at 8 bases. CDR1 and CDR2 (germline): DFQATT, SNEGSKA (reference sequence). This CDR3 spans 14 amino acids. Losses at the gene ends were 3 bases for V and 7 bases for J; bases not matched to a gene: 10. CDR3 in amino acids: CSASPRQGARGYTF. CDR3 nucleotide sequence: TGCAGTGCTAGTCCTCGGCAGGGGGCCCGTGGCTACACCTTC.

The rearrangement joins TRBV2 to TRBJ1-2, with D tentatively TRBD1 (6 bases). Trimming removed 9 bases at V and 0 bases at J, with 14 bases between. Germline V gene lookup returns CDR1 SNHLY and CDR2 FYNNEI. This CDR3 spans 14 amino acids. The CDR3 is CASRIEGANYGYTF. The CDR3 DNA is TGTGCCAGTCGGATTGAGGGGGCTAACTATGGCTACACCTTC.

The rearrangement uses TRBV10-2 and TRBJ1-1; a weak D match, TRBD1 (6 bases). The CDR3 is made up of 15 amino acids. CDR1 and CDR2 (germline): WSHSY, SAAADI. The V end lost 3 bases, the J end lost 0 bases, and 11 bases lay between the germline ends. The CDR3 DNA reads as TGCGCCAGCAGTGACAGGGGTAGGATGAACACTGAAGCTTTCTTT. Protein sequence: CASSDRGRMNTEAFF.

DNA for the CDR3: TGTGCCAGCAGCTTAGATCCTAGCAGATACTACGAGCAGTACTTC. Translation gives CASSLDPSRYYEQYF. This chain connects TRBV11-2 to TRBJ2-7, with D perhaps matching TRBD2 (5 bases). This CDR3 is 15 amino acids long. Germline V gives CDR1 SGHAT, CDR2 FQNNGV. Trimming pared 0 bases from V and 3 bases from J, leaving 12 bases between.

V is TRBV12-3 or TRBV12-4 and J is TRBJ1-6; D unclear. Trimming pared 4 bases from V and 9 bases from J, leaving 4 bases between. The CDR3 is 11 amino acids. The DNA of the CDR3 is TGTGCCAGCAGTTACGGTTCACCCCTCCACTTT. Protein product: CASSYGSPLHF.

This chain uses TRBV30 with TRBJ1-1; D uncertain. Germline V lookup: CDR1 GTSNPN, CDR2 SVGIG (reference sequence). CDR3 length: 13 amino acids. Between the trimmed V and J ends, which lost 0 bases and 8 bases, there was a span of 13 bases. The CDR3 spells CAWSVPRAKEAFF. The CDR3 DNA follows: TGTGCCTGGAGTGTACCGAGGGCCAAGGAAGCTTTCTTT.

This clone was seen a single time. The chain has TRBV11-3 and TRBJ2-7, with a possible D match to TRBD1 (6 bases). CDR1 and CDR2 (germline): SGHNT, YENEEA. Trimming took off 4 bases at V and 3 bases at J, with 10 bases between the two ends. This CDR3 is 13 amino acids long. Here the CDR3 reads CASSSGRGYEQYF. The CDR3 nucleotides read TGTGCCAGCAGCTCGGGCAGGGGCTACGAGCAGTACTTC.

The chain uses TRBV18 and TRBJ2-1, with 8 bases fitting TRBD2. Germline CDR1 reads KGHSH; CDR2 reads LQKENI. The CDR3 is made up of 16 amino acids. J was trimmed by 7 bases and V by 6 bases; bases with no gene match: 14. CDR3 residues: CASSQTAGGFANEQFF. In nucleotides, the CDR3 is TGTGCCAGCTCGCAGACCGCGGGGGGCTTCGCGAATGAGCAGTTCTTC. Full variable domain (missing parts from reference TRBV18 and TRBJ2-1): NAGVMQNPRHLVRRRGQEARLRCSPMKGHSHVYWYRQLPEEGLKFMVYLQKENIIDESGMPKERFSAEFPKEGPSILRIQQVVRGDSAAYFCASSQTAGGFANEQFFGPGTRLTVL.

This clone was detected only once. The chain carries TRBV28 and TRBJ2-1, with 13 bases fitting TRBD2. CDR3 length equals 14 residues. The J segment lost 5 bases and the V segment lost 5 bases, leaving 0 bases of the junction unmatched. Germline values: CDR1 MDHEN, CDR2 SYDVKM. The CDR3, as DNA: TGTGCCAGCAGTGGACTAGCGGGAGACAATGAGCAGTTCTTC. Translating it yields CASSGLAGDNEQFF. Full variable domain (missing parts from reference TRBV28 and TRBJ2-1): DVKVTQSSRYLVKRTGEKVFLECVQDMDHENMFWYRQDPGLGLRLIYFSYDVKMKEKGDIPEGYSVSREKKERFSLILESASTNQTSMYLCASSGLAGDNEQFFGPGTRLTVL.

The chain joins TRBV27 to TRBJ2-3, with 8 bases that match TRBD1. V was pared by 5 bases and J by 1 base, with 5 bases of the junction left unmatched. Germline V lookup: CDR1 MNHEY, CDR2 SMNVEV (reference sequence). The CDR3 totals 15 residues. In DNA, the CDR3 is TGTGCCAGCAGTCCAGGGGGCTGGGGCACAGATACGCAGTATTTT. Translating it yields CASSPGGWGTDTQYF.

This clone was detected only a few times. V is TRBV5-1 and J is TRBJ1-1; D gene uncertain. The ends were cut back, 4 bases at V and 0 bases at J, with 7 bases in the middle. The germline CDR1 and CDR2 sequences are SGHRS and YFSETQ. The CDR3 totals 13 residues. The CDR3 DNA follows: TGCGCCAGCAGCGGCGGCATGAACACTGAAGCTTTCTTT. It yields the protein CASSGGMNTEAFF.

The V gene is TRBV27, the J gene TRBJ1-1; 10 positions match TRBD1. V gave up 5 bases and J gave up 3 bases; unmatched junction bases: 6. The CDR3 has 15 residues. CDR1 MNHEY and CDR2 SMNVEV come from the germline V gene (reference sequence). The CDR3 loop is CASSTLTGGHTEAFF. The CDR3 nucleotides read TGTGCCAGCAGTACCTTGACAGGGGGCCACACTGAAGCTTTCTTT.

The chain joins TRBV6-5 to TRBJ1-2; 10 nucleotides agree with TRBD1. Germline assignment: CDR1 MNHEY and CDR2 SVGAGI. V lost 5 bases to trimming and J lost 6 bases; unmatched junction nucleotides: 9. The CDR3 has 15 residues. CDR3 sequence: CASSRTGTGDNGYTF. As DNA, the CDR3 is TGTGCCAGCAGTCGTACCGGGACAGGGGATAATGGCTACACCTTC.

The CDR3 DNA reads TGTGCCAGCAGCCGTTTCGGACAAGTCAATGAAAAACTGTTTTTT. Translating it yields CASSRFGQVNEKLFF. This chain uses TRBV27 with TRBJ1-4; D possibly corresponds to TRBD1 (5 bases). V was pared by 6 bases and J by 5 bases, with 16 bases between. In germline, CDR1 is MNHEY, CDR2 SMNVEV (reference sequence). This CDR3 spans 15 amino acids. The entire variable domain, with the rest obtained from reference TRBV27 and TRBJ1-4, is as follows: EAQVTQNPRYLITVTGKKLTVTCSQNMNHEYMSWYRQDPGLGLRQIYYSMNVEVTDKGDVPEGYKVSRKEKRNFPLILESPSPNQTSLYFCASSRFGQVNEKLFFGSGTQLSVL.

V and J are TRBV7-2 and TRBJ2-7, with TRBD2 identical over 14 bases. CDR3 size: 15 residues. Germline-derived CDR1 and CDR2 are SGHTA and FQGNSA. Trimming removed 5 bases from V and 5 bases from J; junction bases left unmatched: 5. The CDR3 DNA reads as TGTGCCAGCAGCCCCGGACTAGCGGGAGGAGACGAGCAGTACTTC. Its protein is CASSPGLAGGDEQYF.

This chain connects TRBV28 to TRBJ2-7; TRBD2 matches 11 bases. The ends lost 3 bases at V and 5 bases at J; junction bases unmatched: 3. CDR3 size: 14 residues. Germline V CDR1 and CDR2: MDHEN, SYDVKM. The CDR3 protein is CASSFSGGGDEQYF. CDR3 nucleotides: TGTGCCAGCAGTTTTAGCGGGGGGGGAGACGAGCAGTACTTC. Looking up the rest from reference TRBV28 and TRBJ2-7 gives the full variable domain: DVKVTQSSRYLVKRTGEKVFLECVQDMDHENMFWYRQDPGLGLRLIYFSYDVKMKEKGDIPEGYSVSREKKERFSLILESASTNQTSMYLCASSFSGGGDEQYFGPGTRLTVT.

The genes are TRBV2 and TRBJ1-1, with unresolved D. V was shortened by 0 bases and J by 7 bases, with 12 bases between the two germline ends. The CDR3 has 14 residues. Germline V gene sequence: CDR1 SNHLY, CDR2 FYNNEI. CDR3 sequence reads: CASSEAPVRVEAFF. As DNA, the CDR3 is TGTGCCAGCAGTGAAGCGCCTGTCCGGGTTGAAGCTTTCTTT.

The chain carries TRBV19 and TRBJ2-7; TRBD2 matches 14 bases. V was clipped by 5 bases and J by 0 bases; unmatched bases: 9. The CDR3 runs to 18 residues. Germline CDR1 and CDR2: LNHDA and SQIVND (reference sequence). CDR3 amino acids: CASSLGLAGEGHSYEQYF. CDR3 sequence (DNA): TGTGCCAGTAGTCTGGGACTAGCGGGAGAGGGTCACTCCTACGAGCAGTACTTC.

The chain links TRBV11-3 to TRBJ2-3; 13 bases are a match to TRBD2. This CDR3 comprises 17 residues. Per germline, CDR1 SGHNT and CDR2 YENEEA. V trimming: 5 bases; J trimming: 2 bases; junction bases outside the gene matches: 7. DNA of the CDR3: TGTGCCAGCAGCCTGAGGGGACTAGCGGGACACACAGATACGCAGTATTTT. Translating gives CASSLRGLAGHTDTQYF.